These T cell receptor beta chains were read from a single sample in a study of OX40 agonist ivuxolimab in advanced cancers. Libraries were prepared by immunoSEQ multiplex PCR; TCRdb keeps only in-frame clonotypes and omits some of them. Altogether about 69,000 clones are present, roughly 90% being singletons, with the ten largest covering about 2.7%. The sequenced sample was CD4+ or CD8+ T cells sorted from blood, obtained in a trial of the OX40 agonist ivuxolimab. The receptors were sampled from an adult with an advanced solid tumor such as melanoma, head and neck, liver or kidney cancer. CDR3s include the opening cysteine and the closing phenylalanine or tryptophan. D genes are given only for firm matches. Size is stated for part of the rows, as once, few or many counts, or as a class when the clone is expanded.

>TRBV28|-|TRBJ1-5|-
CAGSATLRVQPQHF
TGTGCCGGCAGCGCGACTCTAAGGGTTCAGCCCCAGCATTTT
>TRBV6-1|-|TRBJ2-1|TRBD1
CASSEARDRGYNEQFF
TGTGCCAGCAGTGAAGCACGGGACAGGGGATACAATGAGCAGTTCTTC
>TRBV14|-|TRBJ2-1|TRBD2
CASSSSTSVEQFF
TGTGCCAGCAGCTCTTCCACTAGCGTCGAGCAGTTCTTC
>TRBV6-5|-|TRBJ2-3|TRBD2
CASRGSGRMGDTQYF
TGTGCCAGTCGAGGGAGCGGGAGGATGGGCGATACGCAGTATTTT
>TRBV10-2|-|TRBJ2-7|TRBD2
CASRGGSSYEQYF
TGCGCCAGCAGAGGCGGGAGCTCCTACGAGCAGTACTTC
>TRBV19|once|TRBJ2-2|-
CASSMYRNTGELFF
TGTGCCAGTAGTATGTACCGGAACACCGGGGAGCTGTTTTTT
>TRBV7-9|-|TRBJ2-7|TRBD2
CASSRTGTSGRASPYEQYF
TGTGCCAGCAGCCGTACCGGGACTAGCGGGAGGGCCTCCCCCTACGAGCAGTACTTC
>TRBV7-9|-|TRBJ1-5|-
CASSLDLNQPQHF
TGTGCCAGCAGCCTAGACCTCAATCAGCCCCAGCATTTT
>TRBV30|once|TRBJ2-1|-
CAWSVVRGEQFF
TGTGCCTGGAGTGTAGTACGTGGTGAGCAGTTCTTC
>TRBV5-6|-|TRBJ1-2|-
CASSLGLGSGTRIAGYTF
TGTGCCAGCAGCTTGGGGTTGGGTTCTGGGACAAGGATCGCGGGCTACACCTTC
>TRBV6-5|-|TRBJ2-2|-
CASSYVGPGELFF
TGTGCCAGCAGTTACGTGGGGCCCGGGGAGCTGTTTTTT
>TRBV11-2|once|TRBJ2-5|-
CASSSGGVGETQYF
TGTGCCAGCAGCTCCGGGGGAGTGGGTGAGACCCAGTACTTC
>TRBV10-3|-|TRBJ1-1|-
CAISLQGTEAFF
TGTGCCATCAGCCTACAGGGAACTGAAGCTTTCTTT
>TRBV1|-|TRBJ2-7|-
CTSSQAGAGDSYEQYF
TGCACCAGCAGCCAGGCGGGGGCGGGAGACTCCTACGAGCAGTACTTC
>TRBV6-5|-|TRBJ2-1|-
CASSYRPGDNEQFF
TGTGCCAGCAGTTACCGCCCAGGGGACAATGAGCAGTTCTTC
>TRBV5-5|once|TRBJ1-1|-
CASSLDGSVIETEAFF
TGTGCCAGCAGCTTGGACGGGTCGGTCATTGAGACTGAAGCTTTCTTT
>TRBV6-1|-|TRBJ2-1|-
CASSGREMGTRWFF
TGTGCCAGCAGCGGTAGGGAGATGGGGACCCGATGGTTCTTC
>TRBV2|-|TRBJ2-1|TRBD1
CASTGQGANEQFF
TGTGCCAGCACGGGACAGGGAGCCAATGAGCAGTTCTTC
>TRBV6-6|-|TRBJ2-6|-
CASSFGGSGANVLTF
TGTGCCAGCAGTTTCGGCGGATCCGGGGCCAACGTCCTGACTTTC
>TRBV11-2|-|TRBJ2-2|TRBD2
CASSLGAGVTGELFF
TGTGCCAGCAGCTTAGGCGCGGGGGTCACCGGGGAGCTGTTTTTT
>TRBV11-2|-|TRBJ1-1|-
CASSQVWGEAFF
TGTGCCAGCAGCCAGGTGTGGGGTGAAGCTTTCTTT
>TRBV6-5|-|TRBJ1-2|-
CASSYSTIGGYTF
TGTGCCAGCAGTTACTCGACCATCGGCGGCTACACCTTC
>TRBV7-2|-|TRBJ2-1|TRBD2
CASSFRLADEQFF
TGTGCCAGCAGCTTTCGACTAGCCGATGAGCAGTTCTTC
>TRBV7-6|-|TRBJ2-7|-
CASSRQSPYEQYF
TGTGCCAGCAGCCGACAGTCGCCCTACGAGCAGTACTTC
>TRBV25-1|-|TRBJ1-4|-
CATTAPTNEKLFF
TGTGCCACCACAGCCCCAACTAATGAAAAACTGTTTTTT
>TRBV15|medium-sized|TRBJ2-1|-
CATSVGGASEQFF
TGTGCCACCAGCGTGGGTGGAGCATCTGAGCAGTTCTTC
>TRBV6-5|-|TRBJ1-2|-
CASSYGGQDSNYGYTF
TGTGCCAGCAGTTACGGGGGGCAAGACTCTAACTATGGCTACACCTTC
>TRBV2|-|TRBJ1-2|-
CATSTENYGYTF
TGTGCCACCTCGACGGAGAACTATGGCTACACCTTC
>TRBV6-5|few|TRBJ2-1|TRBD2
CASSYSSGGARNEQFF
TGTGCCAGCAGTTACTCGAGCGGGGGGGCCAGGAATGAGCAGTTCTTC
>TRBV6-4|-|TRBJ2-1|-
CASSVSASGYNEQFF
TGTGCCAGCAGTGTATCCGCCAGCGGCTACAATGAGCAGTTCTTC
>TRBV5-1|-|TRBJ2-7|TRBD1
CASSFLRDSDYEQYF
TGCGCCAGCAGCTTCCTCCGGGACAGTGACTACGAGCAGTACTTC
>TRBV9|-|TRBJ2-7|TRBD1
CASSVGTGFYEQYF
TGTGCCAGCAGCGTCGGGACAGGGTTCTACGAGCAGTACTTC
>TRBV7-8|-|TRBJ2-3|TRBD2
CASSFLAGVSGTDTQYF
TGTGCCAGCAGCTTCCTAGCGGGAGTTTCGGGGACAGATACGCAGTATTTT
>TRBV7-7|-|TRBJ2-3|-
CASSQDSLDTQYF
TGTGCCAGCAGCCAGGACAGCTTGGATACGCAGTATTTT
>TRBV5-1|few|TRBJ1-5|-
CASSLVPDSSNQPQHF
TGCGCCAGCAGCTTGGTACCGGACAGTAGCAATCAGCCCCAGCATTTT
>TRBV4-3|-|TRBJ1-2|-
CASSQVLAGAYGYTF
TGCGCCAGCAGCCAAGTCTTAGCAGGGGCGTATGGCTACACCTTC
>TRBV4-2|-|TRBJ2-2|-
CASSQEGLTGELFF
TGTGCCAGCAGCCAAGAAGGGCTTACCGGGGAGCTGTTTTTT
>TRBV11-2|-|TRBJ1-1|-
CASSSQLITEAFF
TGTGCCAGCAGCTCCCAGTTAATCACTGAAGCTTTCTTT
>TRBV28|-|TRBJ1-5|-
CASQQPNQPQHF
TGTGCCAGCCAGCAGCCAAATCAGCCCCAGCATTTT
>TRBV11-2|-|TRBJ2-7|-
CASSYTSGTGGEQYF
TGTGCCAGCAGCTATACCAGCGGGACAGGAGGCGAGCAGTACTTC
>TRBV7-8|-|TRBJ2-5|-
CASSLATQETQYF
TGTGCCAGCAGCTTAGCGACCCAAGAGACCCAGTACTTC
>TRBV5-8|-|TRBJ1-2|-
CASSLGANYGYTF
TGTGCCAGCAGCTTAGGAGCTAACTATGGCTACACCTTC
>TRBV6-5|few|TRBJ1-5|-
CASSYSAQVLQPQHF
TGTGCCAGCAGTTACTCCGCCCAGGTCCTTCAGCCCCAGCATTTT
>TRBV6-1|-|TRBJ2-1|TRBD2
CASRQQLAANEQFF
TGTGCCAGCAGACAACAACTAGCGGCCAATGAGCAGTTCTTC
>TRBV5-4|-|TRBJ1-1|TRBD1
CASRQGAGTEAFF
TGTGCCAGCAGACAGGGGGCGGGGACTGAAGCTTTCTTT
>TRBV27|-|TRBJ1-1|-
CASSLGLDTEAFF
TGTGCCAGCAGTTTAGGGTTGGACACTGAAGCTTTCTTT
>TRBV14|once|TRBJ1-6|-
CASSRLGAAVGSPLHF
TGTGCCAGCAGCCGCCTTGGAGCTGCTGTGGGGTCACCCCTCCACTTT
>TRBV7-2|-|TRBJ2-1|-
CASSLVFGGADSYNEQFF
TGTGCCAGCAGCTTAGTATTTGGAGGGGCGGACTCCTACAATGAGCAGTTCTTC
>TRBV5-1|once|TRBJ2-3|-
CASSLHVTSTDTQYF
TGCGCCAGCAGCTTGCACGTAACTAGCACAGATACGCAGTATTTT
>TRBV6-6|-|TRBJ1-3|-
CAISKSDSSGNTIYF
TGTGCCATTAGTAAGAGCGACTCCTCTGGAAACACCATATATTTT
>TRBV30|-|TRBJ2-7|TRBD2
CACGTSGSSYEQYF
TGTGCCTGTGGCACTAGCGGCAGCTCCTACGAGCAGTACTTC
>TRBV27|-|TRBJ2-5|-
CASTKLGAMETQYF
TGTGCCAGCACCAAATTGGGGGCGATGGAGACCCAGTACTTC
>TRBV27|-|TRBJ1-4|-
CASRPITGQVNEKLFF
TGTGCCAGCCGCCCTATCACGGGACAAGTTAATGAAAAACTGTTTTTT
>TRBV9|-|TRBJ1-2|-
CASSTRGGHGYTF
TGTGCCAGCAGCACCCGGGGAGGGCATGGCTACACCTTC
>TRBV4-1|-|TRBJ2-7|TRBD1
CASSQDAGQGVIEQYF
TGCGCCAGCAGCCAAGATGCGGGACAGGGGGTAATCGAGCAGTACTTC